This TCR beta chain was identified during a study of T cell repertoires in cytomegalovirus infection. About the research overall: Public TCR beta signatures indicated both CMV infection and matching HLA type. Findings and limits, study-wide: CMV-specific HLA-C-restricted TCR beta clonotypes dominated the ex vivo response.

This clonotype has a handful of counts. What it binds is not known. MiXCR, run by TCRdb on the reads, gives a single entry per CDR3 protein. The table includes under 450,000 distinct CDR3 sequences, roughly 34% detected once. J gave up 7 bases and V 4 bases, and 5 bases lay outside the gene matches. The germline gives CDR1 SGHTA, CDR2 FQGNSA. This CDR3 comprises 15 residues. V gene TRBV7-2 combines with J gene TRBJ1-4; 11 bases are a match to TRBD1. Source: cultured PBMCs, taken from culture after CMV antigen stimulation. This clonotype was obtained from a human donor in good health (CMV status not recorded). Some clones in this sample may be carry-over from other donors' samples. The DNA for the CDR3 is TGTGCCAGCAGCTACCGGGACAGGGGGTTTGAAAAACTGTTTTTT. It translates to CASSYRDRGFEKLFF.